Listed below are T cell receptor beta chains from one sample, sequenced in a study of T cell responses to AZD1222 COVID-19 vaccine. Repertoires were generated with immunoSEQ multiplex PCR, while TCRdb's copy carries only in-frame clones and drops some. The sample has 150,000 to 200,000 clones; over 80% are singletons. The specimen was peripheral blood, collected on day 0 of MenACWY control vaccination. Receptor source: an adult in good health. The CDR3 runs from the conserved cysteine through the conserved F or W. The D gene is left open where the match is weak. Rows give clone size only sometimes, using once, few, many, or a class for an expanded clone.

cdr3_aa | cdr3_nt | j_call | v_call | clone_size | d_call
CASSRRGGYEQYF | TGTGCCAGCAGCCGGCGGGGAGGCTACGAGCAGTACTTC | TRBJ2-7 | TRBV3-1/TRBV3-2 | NA | NA
CASSLIGAGEKLFF | TGTGCCAGCAGCTTGATCGGGGCAGGCGAAAAACTGTTTTTT | TRBJ1-4 | TRBV5-6 | NA | NA
CASSILNSGYTF | TGTGCCAGTAGTATATTAAACTCCGGCTACACCTTC | TRBJ1-2 | TRBV19 | once | NA
CASSPGGSETQYF | TGTGCCAGCAGTCCAGGGGGCTCAGAGACCCAGTACTTC | TRBJ2-5 | TRBV25-1 | NA | TRBD1
CAISDDYGLSPLHF | TGTGCCATCAGTGATGACTATGGCCTTTCACCCCTCCACTTT | TRBJ1-6 | TRBV10-3 | once | NA
CASSQRQGFDYGYTF | TGCGCCAGCAGCCAGAGACAGGGGTTTGACTATGGCTACACCTTC | TRBJ1-2 | TRBV4-3 | NA | TRBD1
CASSFGLEQYF | TGCGCCAGCAGCTTCGGCCTCGAGCAGTACTTC | TRBJ2-7 | TRBV5-1 | once | NA
CASSMVSGSGTEAFF | TGTGCCAGTAGTATGGTTTCGGGGTCGGGGACTGAAGCTTTCTTT | TRBJ1-1 | TRBV19 | NA | NA
CASSPGVGDKNIQYF | TGTGCCAGCAGCCCGGGGGTCGGGGACAAAAACATTCAGTACTTC | TRBJ2-4 | TRBV6-4 | NA | NA
CASSSRQGLSGFF | TGTGCCAGCAGCTCCCGACAGGGGCTGAGCGGTTTCTTT | TRBJ1-1 | TRBV7-9 | NA | TRBD1
CASSPNPTVNYGYTF | TGCGCCAGCAGTCCCAATCCTACAGTTAACTATGGCTACACCTTC | TRBJ1-2 | TRBV4-1 | NA | NA
CATSRVGFGEYEQYF | TGTGCCACCAGCAGAGTGGGTTTCGGAGAATACGAGCAGTACTTC | TRBJ2-7 | TRBV15 | NA | NA
CASSLADLGILRTGELFF | TGTGCCAGCAGCTTAGCAGACTTGGGTATTCTTCGCACCGGGGAGCTGTTTTTT | TRBJ2-2 | TRBV7-9 | few | NA
CASSERWTNTGELFF | TGTGCCAGCAGTGAAAGGTGGACGAACACCGGGGAGCTGTTTTTT | TRBJ2-2 | TRBV25-1 | NA | NA
CASSWDRQGIRSYEQYF | TGTGCCAGCAGCTGGGACCGACAGGGAATAAGATCCTACGAGCAGTACTTC | TRBJ2-7 | TRBV5-6 | NA | TRBD1
CAWSKGQGHQPQHF | TGTGCCTGGAGTAAGGGACAGGGACATCAGCCCCAGCATTTT | TRBJ1-5 | TRBV30 | few | TRBD1
CASSLASGSSYNEQFF | TGTGCCAGCAGCTTAGCTTCGGGAAGCTCCTACAATGAGCAGTTCTTC | TRBJ2-1 | TRBV7-2 | NA | NA
CASSYPGQGANEQFF | TGTGCCAGCAGCTACCCGGGACAGGGGGCTAATGAGCAGTTCTTC | TRBJ2-1 | TRBV7-3 | NA | TRBD1
CSVGFRTREKLFF | TGCAGCGTTGGTTTTAGGACTCGAGAAAAACTGTTTTTT | TRBJ1-4 | TRBV29-1 | NA | NA
CAIKGTSENTGELFF | TGTGCCATCAAAGGTACTAGCGAGAACACCGGGGAGCTGTTTTTT | TRBJ2-2 | TRBV10-3 | NA | TRBD2
CASSGDSGNTIYF | TGTGCCAGCAGTGGGGACAGCGGAAACACCATATATTTT | TRBJ1-3 | TRBV2 | NA | TRBD1
CASKWGSGNQPQHF | TGTGCCAGCAAGTGGGGGTCGGGCAATCAGCCCCAGCATTTT | TRBJ1-5 | TRBV28 | NA | NA
CASSLGSYEQYF | TGTGCCAGCAGTTTAGGGTCCTACGAGCAGTACTTC | TRBJ2-7 | TRBV12-3/TRBV12-4 | NA | NA
CAWSVSTPGQGVGYTF | TGTGCCTGGAGTGTATCCACTCCGGGACAGGGTGTCGGCTACACCTTC | TRBJ1-2 | TRBV30 | NA | TRBD1